This T cell receptor beta chain emerged from a study of blood T cell repertoires in COVID-19. For the study at large: Acute and convalescent COVID-19 samples came from the United States, Italy and Spain.

There are a few counts of this clone. The length of the CDR3 is 14 residues. Germline CDR1 SGHRS, CDR2 YFSETQ. V was cut by 3 bases and J by 4 bases, with 10 bases left in between. Clones were read by immunoSEQ multiplex PCR, and TCRdb kept only the in-frame ones, dropping some. This table holds over 150,000 clones, around 84% found once. This sequence was found in a man older than 75 with acute or convalescent COVID-19. Sequenced material: peripheral blood. The genes are TRBV5-1 and TRBJ2-2, with D perhaps matching TRBD1 (6 bases). Written as DNA, the CDR3 is TGCGCCAGCAGCTCACAGGGTACCACCGGGGAGCTGTTTTTT. Protein sequence: CASSSQGTTGELFF.